This T cell receptor (beta chain) stems from a study of blood T cell repertoires in COVID-19. CDR3 length equals 11 residues. The trim removed 7 bases at V and 13 bases at J, leaving 10 bases unmatched. Looked up from germline, CDR1 is SQVTM and CDR2 is ANQGSEA. This clone was observed a few times. In the authors' methods: Reference gene primers were amplified, and this amplification served to estimate nucleated cell counts. Clones were read by immunoSEQ multiplex PCR, and TCRdb kept only the in-frame ones, dropping some. The DNA gave D and trimming, while V, J and clone size come from that table. The sample shows around 69,000 clones, around four fifths of them seen only once.

The V and J genes are TRBV29-1 and TRBJ2-7; the match to TRBD1 covers 10 bases. The sequence was obtained from a woman aged 55-70 years with acute or convalescent COVID-19. Sequencing used peripheral blood. CDR3 sequence reads: CSATRGDRGYF. The CDR3 coding sequence is TGCAGCGCCACCCGGGGGGACAGGGGTTACTTC.